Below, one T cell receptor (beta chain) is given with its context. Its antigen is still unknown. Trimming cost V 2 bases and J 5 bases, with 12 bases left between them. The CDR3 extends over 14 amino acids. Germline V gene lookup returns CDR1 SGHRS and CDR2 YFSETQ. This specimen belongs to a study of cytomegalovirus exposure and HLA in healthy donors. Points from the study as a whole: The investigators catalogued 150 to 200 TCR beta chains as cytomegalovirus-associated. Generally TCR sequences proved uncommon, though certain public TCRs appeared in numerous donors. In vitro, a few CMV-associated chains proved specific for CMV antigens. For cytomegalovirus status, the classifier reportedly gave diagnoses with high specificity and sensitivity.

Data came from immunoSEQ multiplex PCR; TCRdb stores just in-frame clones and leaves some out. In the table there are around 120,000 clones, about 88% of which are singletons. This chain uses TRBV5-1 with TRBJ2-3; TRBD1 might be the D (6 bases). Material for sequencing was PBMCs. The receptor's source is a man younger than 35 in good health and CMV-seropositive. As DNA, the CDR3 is TGCGCCAGCAGCTTCCGAGGGGGTGAAGATACGCAGTATTTT. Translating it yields CASSFRGGEDTQYF.